These 23 T cell receptor beta chains came from one sample sequenced in a study of T-cell memory formation after mild COVID-19. TCRdb reprocessed the 5' RACE reads with MiXCR, giving one entry per CDR3 protein. The sample includes about 110,000 distinct CDR3 sequences, 14% of them seen just once. Sequencing was carried out using PBMCs or a T cell subset sorted from them (not recorded which). These receptors all come from a man aged 18 to 29 who had mild COVID-19 (a few samples of this study predate the infection). Cell type and time point are not known.

The genes are TRBV27 and TRBJ2-1; D gene ambiguous. This CDR3 has 15 amino acids. V was cut by 0 bases and J by 2 bases, with 8 bases left in between. CDR1 and CDR2 (germline): MNHEY, SMNVEV (reference sequence). The CDR3 DNA reads TGTGCCAGCAGTTTATCGACGGAACCCTACAATGAGCAGTTCTTC. Its translation is CASSLSTEPYNEQFF.

The chain has TRBV9 and TRBJ2-1, with 8 bases aligning to TRBD1. The V gene's germline CDR1 is SGDLS and CDR2 YYNGEE. The CDR3 length is 13 residues. Trimming at V came to 2 bases and at J to 10 bases, leaving 5 bases not matched to a gene. The CDR3 DNA is TGTGCCAGCAGCGTCCTGACAGGGGACGAGCAGTTCTTC. Its translation is CASSVLTGDEQFF.

The chain is built from TRBV7-8 and TRBJ2-5; 15 nucleotides agree with TRBD2. From germline, CDR1 is SGHVS and CDR2 FQNEAQ. Germline trimming cut 3 bases from V and 0 bases from J; bases unmatched to any gene: 8. The CDR3 has 19 amino acids. The CDR3 region has the DNA TGTGCCAGCAGCTTGGGGACTAGCGGGGGGCTTTCGTACCAAGAGACCCAGTACTTC. It yields the protein CASSLGTSGGLSYQETQYF. Full variable domain (missing parts from reference TRBV7-8 and TRBJ2-5): GAGVSQSPRYKVAKRGQDVALRCDPISGHVSLFWYQQALGQGPEFLTYFQNEAQLDKSGLPSDRFFAERPEGSVSTLKIQRTQQEDSAVYLCASSLGTSGGLSYQETQYFGPGTRLLVL.

This clonotype has ten or more counts. This chain links TRBV7-6 with TRBJ2-3; the match to TRBD2 covers 13 bases. The CDR3 sequence is 15 residues long. The V segment lost 4 bases and the J segment 5 bases; nucleotides outside the gene matches: 3. The germline V gene encodes CDR1 SGHVS and CDR2 FNYEAQ. CDR3 in amino acids: CASSSWTSGGDTQYF. CDR3 in DNA: TGTGCCAGCAGCTCCTGGACTAGCGGGGGAGATACGCAGTATTTT.

The rearrangement joins TRBV7-8 to TRBJ2-2; D gene ambiguous. Trimming left V 3 bases short and J 6 bases short, with 8 bases between. The CDR3 sequence is 13 residues long. The V gene's germline CDR1 is SGHVS and CDR2 FQNEAQ. In DNA, the CDR3 is TGTGCCAGCAGCTTTTCGGGCCCCGGGGAGCTGTTTTTT. It translates to CASSFSGPGELFF.

DNA of the CDR3: TGTGCCAGTAGTACCACCGGGACCTATAATTCACCCCTCCACTTT. Protein: CASSTTGTYNSPLHF. J is TRBJ1-6 and V is TRBV19; no definite D call. Trimming left V 4 bases short and J 2 bases short, with 9 bases between. CDR3 length: 15 amino acids. CDR1 and CDR2 (germline): LNHDA, SQIVND (reference sequence).

The CDR3 nucleotides are TGTGCCAGCAGTTGGGGCCAGACCTACGAGCAGTACTTC. Translating it yields CASSWGQTYEQYF. This chain joins TRBV12-3 or TRBV12-4 and TRBJ2-7; D is perhaps TRBD1 (5 bases). V was trimmed by 4 bases and J by 2 bases, leaving 9 bases between them. The CDR3 runs 13 residues.

The chain employs TRBV4-3 and TRBJ2-1; D ambiguous. This CDR3 contains 13 residues. Germline lookup yields CDR1 LGHNA and CDR2 YSLEER. The V gene lost 0 bases and the J gene lost 9 bases, with 9 bases spanning the gap. CDR3 protein: CASSQDTAPEQFF. As DNA, the CDR3 is TGCGCCAGCAGCCAAGATACCGCCCCTGAGCAGTTCTTC.

This chain uses TRBV23-1 with TRBJ2-7, with D unresolved. TRBV23-1 qualifies as an ORF whose function is uncertain. V lost 6 bases, J lost 5 bases, and 8 bases lay in between. This CDR3 has 11 residues. CDR3 in DNA: TGCGCCAGCAGCGGGCGTCACGAGCAGTACGTC. It encodes CASSGRHEQYV.

This clonotype was counted a few times. The V gene is TRBV25-1, the J gene TRBJ2-1, with a weak D call TRBD1 (6 bases). This CDR3 is 14 amino acids long. The V end was cut by 1 base, the J end by 6 bases, with 10 bases between. Germline assignment: CDR1 MGHDK and CDR2 SYGVNS. The CDR3 DNA reads as TGTGCCAGCAGTGAATTTCGACAGGCCAATGAGCAGTTCTTC. As protein: CASSEFRQANEQFF.

This chain connects TRBV19 to TRBJ1-2; no definite D call. This CDR3 is built from 13 residues. V was trimmed by 3 bases and J by 7 bases, leaving 12 bases between them. Germline V gene sequence: CDR1 LNHDA, CDR2 SQIVND (reference sequence). In DNA, the CDR3 is TGTGCCAGTAGTATGACCGGGAATTCTGGCTACACCTTC. Translation gives CASSMTGNSGYTF. The complete variable domain, with remaining parts taken from reference TRBV19 and TRBJ1-2, reads DGGITQSPKYLFRKEGQNVTLSCEQNLNHDAMYWYRQDPGQGLRLIYYSQIVNDFQKGDIAEGYSVSREKKESFPLTVTSAQKNPTAFYLCASSMTGNSGYTFGSGTRLTVV.

This chain links TRBV12-3 or TRBV12-4 with TRBJ2-2, with D uncertain. The CDR3 totals 13 residues. V was pared by 6 bases and J by 5 bases, with 10 bases between. CDR3 protein: CASSIVTTGELFF. CDR3 sequence (DNA): TGTGCCAGCAGCATCGTAACAACCGGGGAGCTGTTTTTT.

In DNA, the CDR3 is TGTGCCAGCAGCTTAGGAAGGGGATCCTCCGGCTACACCTTC. Residues: CASSLGRGSSGYTF. The chain employs TRBV7-2 and TRBJ1-2; tentatively, D is TRBD1 (5 bases). The germline CDR1 and CDR2 sequences are SGHTA and FQGNSA. V lost 1 base, J lost 8 bases, and 14 bases lay in between. This CDR3 spans 14 amino acids.

This clonotype was observed a few times. The rearrangement uses TRBV7-2 and TRBJ2-1; 13 bases line up with TRBD2. V trimming: 5 bases; J trimming: 3 bases; junction bases outside the gene matches: 1. From germline, CDR1 is SGHTA and CDR2 FQGNSA. This CDR3 comprises 15 residues. The CDR3 DNA is TGTGCCAGCAGCCGACTAGCGGGGGGCTACAATGAGCAGTTCTTC. Translating it yields CASSRLAGGYNEQFF.

This clonotype was recorded at least ten times. This chain's CDR3 is CAIQDRDVTGELFF. The CDR3 DNA is TGTGCCATCCAGGACAGGGATGTGACCGGGGAGCTGTTTTTT. The chain combines TRBV10-3 with TRBJ2-2; 8 positions match TRBD1. Unmatched junction bases numbered 7, after V lost 8 bases and J lost 5 bases. Germline V gives CDR1 ENHRY, CDR2 SYGVKD. This CDR3 region has 14 residues.

In this sample, this clonotype turned up a few times. The chain employs TRBV7-9 and TRBJ2-3; D is unclear. Trimming pared 5 bases from V and 4 bases from J, leaving 4 bases between. Germline loops: CDR1 SEHNR, CDR2 FQNEAQ (reference sequence). This CDR3 has 11 residues. This CDR3 reads CASSQPDTQYF. DNA for the CDR3: TGTGCCAGCAGCCAACCAGATACGCAGTATTTT.

This clonotype has a handful of counts. The chain carries TRBV12-3 or TRBV12-4 and TRBJ2-3; the match to TRBD1 covers 8 bases. The ends lost 5 bases at V and 3 bases at J; junction bases unmatched: 4. This CDR3 region has 14 residues. The CDR3 reads CASSPRGRTDTQYF. In DNA, the CDR3 is TGTGCCAGCAGTCCCAGGGGGCGTACAGATACGCAGTATTTT.

This clonotype has only a few counts. CDR3 region: CASRSGPSSYNEQFF. CDR3 sequence (DNA): TGTGCCAGCAGGTCAGGACCTAGCTCCTACAATGAGCAGTTCTTC. The genes are TRBV7-2 and TRBJ2-1; unclear D gene. Trimming pared 6 bases from V and 0 bases from J, leaving 12 bases between. CDR3 length: 15 residues. Germline V gene sequence: CDR1 SGHTA, CDR2 FQGNSA.

This clonotype turned up a few times. The V call is TRBV15, the J call TRBJ2-5, with D possibly being TRBD2 (5 bases). V shed 6 bases and J shed 5 bases, with 16 bases lying between them. The V gene's germline CDR1 is LNHNV and CDR2 YYDKDF (reference sequence). This CDR3 has 14 residues. The CDR3 DNA reads TGTGCCACCAGAAACGAGTCTAGCACTGAGACCCAGTACTTC. Its protein product is CATRNESSTETQYF.

DNA of the CDR3: TGTGCCAGCAGTTACCCAGGACAGGGGGGGACCGGGGAGCTGTTTTTT. Protein sequence: CASSYPGQGGTGELFF. The V and J genes are TRBV6-5 and TRBJ2-2; 10 bases line up with TRBD1. Losses at the gene ends were 2 bases for V and 5 bases for J; bases not matched to a gene: 5. Germline lookup yields CDR1 MNHEY and CDR2 SVGAGI. This CDR3 region has 16 residues.

Here the CDR3 reads CASSRDGTGELFF. The DNA of the CDR3 is TGCGCCAGCAGCCGGGACGGGACCGGGGAGCTGTTTTTT. V and J are TRBV5-1 and TRBJ2-2; D possibly matches TRBD1 or TRBD2 (5 bases each). The CDR3 sequence is 13 residues long. Germline lookup yields CDR1 SGHRS and CDR2 YFSETQ. Trimming took off 4 bases at V and 5 bases at J, with 9 bases between the two ends.

The chain couples TRBV6-2 or TRBV6-3 to TRBJ2-2; tentative D call: TRBD1 (6 bases). The CDR3 loop spans 15 amino acids. Per the germline V gene, CDR1 is MNHEY and CDR2 is SVGEGT. V was pared by 6 bases and J by 6 bases, with 17 bases between. The CDR3 sequence: CASRPRTAMAGELFF. In DNA, the CDR3 is TGTGCCAGCAGACCTAGGACAGCCATGGCCGGGGAGCTGTTTTTT.

This clonotype was seen many times. CDR3 loop: CSVEGYSTYNEQFF. The CDR3 nucleotides are TGCAGCGTTGAAGGATACTCGACCTACAATGAGCAGTTCTTC. The V gene is TRBV29-1, the J gene TRBJ2-1; D is ambiguous. Germline V gene lookup returns CDR1 SQVTM and CDR2 ANQGSEA. The V end lost 1 base, the J end lost 2 bases, and 9 bases lay between the germline ends. CDR3 length: 14 amino acids.